This TCR beta chain was sequenced in a study of cytomegalovirus exposure and HLA in healthy donors. Study-wide points: TCR beta sequences numbering roughly 16,000 were associated with HLA alleles at 0.05 false discovery rate in a later analysis. Researchers reported in a later analysis that a missense DCLRE1C variant was tied to TCR beta V- and J-gene trimming.

The PCR was carried out with 60 Vbeta primers and 13 Jbeta primers. Sequencing used immunoSEQ multiplex PCR; TCRdb keeps in-frame clones, though not all of them. The sample includes around 93,000 clones, nearly 80% of them seen just once. The CDR3 runs to 14 residues. Germline CDR1 reads WSHSY; CDR2 reads SAAADI. Trimming removed 7 bases at V and 6 bases at J, with 18 bases between. This clone was counted between two and nine times. No antigen is known for it. The sequence was obtained from a woman aged 40 to 50 in good health and CMV-seronegative. The V and J genes are TRBV10-2 and TRBJ1-2; a possible D gene is TRBD1 (6 bases). The specimen was PBMCs. The CDR3 reads CASNLGGGGNGYTF. CDR3 DNA sequence: TGCGCCAGCAACCTGGGGGGCGGGGGAAATGGCTACACCTTC.